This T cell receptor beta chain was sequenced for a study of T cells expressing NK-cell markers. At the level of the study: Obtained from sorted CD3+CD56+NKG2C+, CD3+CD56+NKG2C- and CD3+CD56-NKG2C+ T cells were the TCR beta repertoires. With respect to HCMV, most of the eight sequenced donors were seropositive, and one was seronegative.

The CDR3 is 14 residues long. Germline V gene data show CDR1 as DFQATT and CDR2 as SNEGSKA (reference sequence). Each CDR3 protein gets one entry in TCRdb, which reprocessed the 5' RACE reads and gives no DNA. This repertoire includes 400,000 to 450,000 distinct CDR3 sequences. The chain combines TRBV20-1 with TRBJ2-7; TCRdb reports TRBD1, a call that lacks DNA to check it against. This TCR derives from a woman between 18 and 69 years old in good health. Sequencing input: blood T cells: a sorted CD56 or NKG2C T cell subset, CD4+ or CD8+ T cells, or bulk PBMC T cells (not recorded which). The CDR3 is CSALITGVGYEQYF.